This is a list of T cell receptor beta chains from one sample in a study of OX40 agonist ivuxolimab in advanced cancers. TCRdb's copy holds only in-frame clones and misses some; the assay was immunoSEQ multiplex PCR. The table includes 30,000 to 40,000 clones, more than 70% detected once. The sample in question was CD4+ or CD8+ T cells sorted from blood, obtained in a trial of the OX40 agonist ivuxolimab. These receptors were obtained from an adult with an advanced solid tumor such as melanoma, head and neck, liver or kidney cancer. CDR3s include the opening cysteine and the closing phenylalanine or tryptophan. Each record gives: clone size, J gene, D gene, V gene, CDR3 DNA, CDR3 protein. The D gene is left open where the match is weak. A clone size is listed for some rows: how often the clone was seen (once, few, many), or a class if it is expanded.

>NA|TRBJ1-1|NA|TRBV28
TGTGCCAGCACACCGGATGGGGGGCTGGCTTTCTTT
CASTPDGGLAFF
>NA|TRBJ2-1|TRBD2|TRBV18
TGTGCCAGCTCACCGGGTAGCGGGAGGGCCAATGAGCAGTTCTTC
CASSPGSGRANEQFF
>NA|TRBJ1-1|NA|TRBV19
TGTGCCAGTAATAGGGGGTCCCCCTTTAACACTGAAGCTTTCTTT
CASNRGSPFNTEAFF
>NA|TRBJ2-2|TRBD1|TRBV7-6
TGTGCCAGCAGCCCAGGGACAGGGCACACCGGGGAGCTGTTTTTT
CASSPGTGHTGELFF
>NA|TRBJ2-1|TRBD2|TRBV30
TGTGCCTGGAGTGTAGGGACTAGCTCCTACAATGAGCAGTTCTTC
CAWSVGTSSYNEQFF
>few|TRBJ1-1|TRBD1|TRBV6-4
TGTGCCAGCAGTCTGGACAGGGAGACTGAAGCTTTCTTT
CASSLDRETEAFF
>NA|TRBJ1-5|NA|TRBV19
TGTGCCAGTAGTAAACAGGGCTCTCAGCCCCAGCATTTT
CASSKQGSQPQHF
>NA|TRBJ2-3|NA|TRBV7-7
TGTGCTAGCAGCCCAGGCGGCTCGCCCACAGATACGCAGTATTTT
CASSPGGSPTDTQYF
>NA|TRBJ2-3|TRBD2|TRBV6-6
TGTGCCAGCAGGTCTACTCCGGGACTAGTCGCAGATACGCAGTATTTT
CASRSTPGLVADTQYF
>NA|TRBJ2-3|TRBD1|TRBV6-1
TGTGCCAGCAGGGTGGGACAGTACACAGATACGCAGTATTTT
CASRVGQYTDTQYF
>NA|TRBJ2-1|TRBD2|TRBV10-3
TGTGCCAGGAGCCCTAGCGGGACGTACAGTGAGCAGTTCTTC
CARSPSGTYSEQFF
>NA|TRBJ1-4|NA|TRBV6-5
TGTGCCAGCAGTTACTCAGGGCCTCCTAATGAAAAACTGTTTTTT
CASSYSGPPNEKLFF
>NA|TRBJ2-1|NA|TRBV18
TGTGCCAGCTCTAATGATAACAATGAGCAGTTCTTC
CASSNDNNEQFF
>NA|TRBJ1-5|NA|TRBV15
TGTGCCACCAGCAGAGTGTTAGAGGCGAGACAGCCCCAGCATTTT
CATSRVLEARQPQHF
>NA|TRBJ2-1|TRBD2|TRBV4-3
TGCGCCAGCAGCCAAGAGGTACTGAGCGGGAGTAACAATGAGCAGTTCTTC
CASSQEVLSGSNNEQFF
>NA|TRBJ2-2|TRBD1|TRBV5-1
TGCGCCAGCAGCTCCGATATTACACAGGGGCACACCGGGGAGCTGTTTTTT
CASSSDITQGHTGELFF